The 13 T cell receptor beta chains in this list originate from one sample, sequenced in a study of identical twins. MiXCR, run by TCRdb on the 5' RACE reads, gives a single entry per CDR3 protein. The table includes 1.5 million to 2 million distinct CDR3 sequences, under 35% detected once. The sequencing input was cord blood. The receptors derive from a newborn girl in good health.

The genes are TRBV20-1 and TRBJ2-3; 9 nucleotides match TRBD2. The CDR3 runs 14 residues. J was trimmed by 4 bases and V by 3 bases; bases with no gene match: 5. The germline gives CDR1 DFQATT, CDR2 SNEGSKA (reference sequence). This CDR3 is CSASPGGGADTQYF. The CDR3, as DNA: TGCAGTGCTAGTCCGGGCGGGGGGGCAGATACGCAGTATTTT.

This clonotype was counted a few times. This rearrangement joins TRBV29-1 to TRBJ2-1, with 7 bases identical to TRBD2. Germline V gives CDR1 SQVTM, CDR2 ANQGSEA. There are 17 residues in the CDR3. Trimming cost V 8 bases and J 2 bases; bases outside gene matches: 18. CDR3 residues: CSSRGGLVMGTYNEQFF. CDR3 DNA: TGCAGCTCGCGTGGTGGACTAGTTATGGGGACCTACAATGAGCAGTTCTTC.

The chain is built from TRBV6-6 and TRBJ1-2, with a tentative D call TRBD1 (5 bases). Germline assignment: CDR1 MNHNY and CDR2 SVGAGI (reference sequence). The CDR3 is made up of 12 amino acids. With 10 bases removed from V and 4 bases from J, the gap between germline ends came to 13 bases. The CDR3 spells CAMITGPYGYTF. As DNA, the CDR3 is TGTGCCATGATTACAGGTCCCTATGGCTACACCTTC.

This clonotype turned up a few times. The chain uses TRBV28 and TRBJ2-7; D perhaps matches TRBD2 (6 bases). The ends were cut back, 2 bases at V and 0 bases at J, with 14 bases in the middle. CDR3 size: 16 residues. Germline V gene data show CDR1 as MDHEN and CDR2 as SYDVKM. CDR3 nucleotide sequence: TGTGCCAGCAGTTTACAACTAGCCCGAAGCTCCTACGAGCAGTACTTC. Amino acids: CASSLQLARSSYEQYF.

This clonotype appeared a few times. This chain joins TRBV20-1 and TRBJ2-5; D is ambiguous. Trimming shortened V by 3 bases and J by 3 bases, and 8 bases separated the two germline ends. The V gene's germline CDR1 is DFQATT and CDR2 SNEGSKA (reference sequence). The CDR3 sequence is 12 residues long. The CDR3 DNA reads as TGCAGTGCTAGTAGGCTCAAAGAGACCCAGTACTTC. It yields the protein CSASRLKETQYF.

The V call is TRBV20-1, the J call TRBJ2-7, with a tentative D call TRBD2 (6 bases). V lost 0 bases and J lost 3, with 12 bases in between. The CDR3 contains 14 residues. Germline CDR1 and CDR2: DFQATT and SNEGSKA (reference sequence). The CDR3 protein is CSAREDYGYYEQYF. The CDR3 DNA sequence: TGCAGTGCTAGAGAGGACTACGGATACTACGAGCAGTACTTC.

On this clonotype itself: Germline is not matched at one junction end, which may reflect a read error. The V gene is TRBV10-3, the J gene TRBJ2-6; D gene unclear. The germline V gene has CDR1 ENHRY and CDR2 SYGVKD. The CDR3 is made up of 15 amino acids. The CDR3 spells CAVSESSSGANVLTF. The CDR3 bases are TGTGCCGTCAGTGAGAGTAGCTCTGGGGCCAACGTCCTGACTTTC.

This clonotype was found once. A much larger clone sits a single nucleotide away, making a read error possible. The chain has TRBV29-1 and TRBJ2-4; unclear D gene. The CDR3 runs 12 residues. Germline V lookup: CDR1 SQVTM, CDR2 ANQGSEA. The CDR3, as DNA: TGCAGCGTTGAAGAAACGGCAAACGTTCAGTACTTC. Protein sequence: CSVEETANVQYF.

The CDR3 protein is CASSLSASGRKGYF. In DNA, the CDR3 is TGTGCCAGCAGTTTATCGGCTAGCGGTCGGAAGGGGTATTTT. The V and J genes are TRBV28 and TRBJ2-3; TRBD2 matches at 7 bases. The CDR3 spans 14 residues. CDR1 is MDHEN and CDR2 is SYDVKM in the germline V gene. J lost 14 bases, V lost 1 base, and 12 bases had no gene match.

The chain employs TRBV30 and TRBJ1-1, with D possibly TRBD1 on 6 matching bases. CDR1 is GTSNPN and CDR2 is SVGIG in the germline V gene (reference sequence). With 0 bases removed from V and 4 bases from J, the gap between germline ends came to 12 bases. The CDR3 has 14 amino acids. The CDR3 sequence is CAWSVGAGRTEAFF. CDR3 nucleotide sequence: TGTGCCTGGAGTGTGGGGGCAGGGCGCACTGAAGCTTTCTTT.

The CDR3 coding sequence is TGCGCCAGCACCCGGACAGGGGGCGGTCAGCCCCAGCATTTT. Protein sequence: CASTRTGGGQPQHF. The J gene is TRBJ1-5, the V gene TRBV5-1, with 11 bases lining up with TRBD1. The germline V gene encodes CDR1 SGHRS and CDR2 YFSETQ. V trimming: 6 bases; J trimming: 6 bases; junction bases outside the gene matches: 5. This CDR3 has 14 amino acids.

This clonotype was seen just once. Its ends do not fully match the called genes, so a read error is possible. The chain has TRBV25-1 and TRBJ2-3; 14 bases are a match to TRBD2. The CDR3 has 17 amino acids. Per germline, CDR1 MGHDK and CDR2 SYGVNS. CDR3 loop: CASSDGGLAGVTDTQYF. In DNA, the CDR3 is TGCGCCAGCAGTGATGGGGGACTAGCGGGAGTCACAGATACGCAGTATTTT.

The DNA of the CDR3 is TGTGCCAGCAGCCAAGTGAGGGCCACCGGGGTTGAAGCTTTCTTT. It specifies CASSQVRATGVEAFF. The chain recombines TRBV4-2 with TRBJ1-1; no clear D gene. Germline-derived CDR1 and CDR2 are LGHNA and YNFKEQ. V shed 1 base and J shed 7 bases, with 16 bases lying between them. The CDR3 spans 15 residues.